Sequencing of this TCR beta chain was carried out in a study of blood T cells in healthy people across ages. Points from the study as a whole: The percentage of naive T cells correlated strongly with TCR beta diversity. The donors' CMV status was not determined, possibly confounding changes in expanded clonotypes.

Unmatched junction bases numbered 7, after V lost 0 bases and J lost 5 bases. This CDR3 region has 17 residues. The germline V gene encodes CDR1 LGHDT and CDR2 YNNKEL (reference sequence). Worth noting for this clonotype: Its antigen is currently unknown.

Then a second PCR, running about 6 to 12 cycles, was carried out with a sample-barcoded 5' primer and a J-beta primer mix. Carrying 12 random nucleotides, a template-switch adaptor labeled each individual cDNA molecule. TCRdb independently ran MiXCR on the 5' RACE reads; one entry per CDR3 protein. The sample lists around 900,000 distinct CDR3 sequences, roughly 51% occurring once. The specimen sequenced was blood. The clonotype originates from a woman aged 60 to 75 in good health. J is TRBJ2-2 and V is TRBV3-1, with 9 bases lining up with TRBD1. In DNA form, the CDR3 reads TGTGCCAGCAGCCAAGATCTAGGGACAGGGTGGACCGGGGAGCTGTTTTTT. Its translation: CASSQDLGTGWTGELFF. The complete variable domain, with remaining parts taken from reference TRBV3-1 and TRBJ2-2, reads DTAVSQTPKYLVTQMGNDKSIKCEQNLGHDTMYWYKQDSKKFLKIMFSYNNKELIINETVPNRFSPKSPDKAHLNLHINSLELGDSAVYFCASSQDLGTGWTGELFFGEGSRLTVL.